Following are 8 T cell receptor beta chains from one sample sequenced in a study of blood T cells in healthy people across ages. The second PCR ran about 6 to 12 cycles with a sample-barcoded 5' primer and J-beta primers. MiXCR was run by TCRdb on the 5' RACE reads, yielding one entry per CDR3 protein. The sample includes hundreds of thousands of distinct CDR3 sequences, approximately 50% seen only once; the top ten take around a third. Material for sequencing was blood. The receptors stem from a woman aged 60-70 years in good health.

This clonotype appeared a few times. The chain couples TRBV7-2 to TRBJ2-7, with 7 bases that match TRBD1. CDR1 and CDR2 from the germline V gene are SGHTA and FQGNSA. This CDR3 has 13 amino acids. V shed 5 bases and J 5 bases; nucleotides not matched to a gene: 6. For the CDR3, the DNA is TGTGCCAGCAGCATGGACAGGACCAACGAGCAGTACTTC. Protein product: CASSMDRTNEQYF.

The rearrangement links TRBV6-5 to TRBJ2-7; 10 bases fit TRBD2. CDR3 length: 16 amino acids. Losses at the gene ends were 0 bases for V and 4 bases for J; bases not matched to a gene: 6. Germline assignment: CDR1 MNHEY and CDR2 SVGAGI. The CDR3 is CASSYSPGLAIYEQYF. The CDR3 DNA is TGTGCCAGCAGTTACTCCCCGGGACTAGCGATATACGAGCAGTACTTC.

V is TRBV5-1 and J is TRBJ2-7, with TRBD2 identical over 10 bases. This CDR3 has 15 residues. V lost 7 bases, J lost 2 bases, and 9 bases stayed unmatched. Germline CDR1 is SGHRS and CDR2 is YFSETQ. CDR3 DNA sequence: TGCGCCAGCCATGGCGGGCTAGCGGGGGCCTACGAGCAGTACTTC. The encoded protein is CASHGGLAGAYEQYF.

The chain uses TRBV20-1 and TRBJ1-5, with 9 positions matching TRBD1. The CDR3 is 13 amino acids. CDR1 is DFQATT, CDR2 SNEGSKA, per germline (reference sequence). The J segment lost 5 bases and the V segment lost 3 bases, leaving 2 bases of the junction unmatched. The CDR3 reads CSASGTGYQPQHF. CDR3 DNA sequence: TGCAGTGCTAGCGGGACAGGGTATCAGCCCCAGCATTTT.

The sample holds a few counts of this clonotype. The V gene is TRBV5-1, the J gene TRBJ1-5; D not resolved. Trimming stripped 4 bases from V and 3 bases from J, with 8 bases between. Germline V gene lookup returns CDR1 SGHRS and CDR2 YFSETQ. The CDR3 sequence is 13 residues long. The CDR3 nucleotides are TGCGCCAGCAGCGAAATTCACAATCAGCCCCAGCATTTT. As protein: CASSEIHNQPQHF.

This clonotype has ten or more counts. The chain carries TRBV5-1 and TRBJ2-3, with a weak D call TRBD1 (6 bases). This CDR3 is 12 amino acids long. Germline assignment: CDR1 SGHRS and CDR2 YFSETQ. The V end was cut by 2 bases, the J end by 6 bases, with 7 bases between. CDR3 sequence reads: CASSFDRDTQYF. CDR3 bases: TGCGCCAGCAGCTTCGACAGGGATACGCAGTATTTT.

This sequence joins TRBV11-3 and TRBJ2-5, with D possibly TRBD2 on 6 matching bases. This CDR3 spans 15 amino acids. Trimming cost V 3 bases and J 4 bases, with 15 bases left between them. CDR1 is SGHNT, CDR2 YENEEA, per germline. CDR3 region: CASSFGGVGGETQYF. The CDR3 DNA reads as TGTGCCAGCAGCTTCGGGGGAGTCGGTGGAGAGACCCAGTACTTC.

V and J are TRBV29-1 and TRBJ2-1; D remains unclear. The CDR3 length is 14 residues. Germline V CDR1 and CDR2: SQVTM, ANQGSEA. V was cut by 1 base and J by 4 bases, with 11 bases left in between. DNA for the CDR3: TGCAGCGTTGAAGGGCAGACCGGATACAATGAGCAGTTCTTC. Encoded protein: CSVEGQTGYNEQFF.